This TCR beta chain was found in a study of T cell repertoires in cytomegalovirus infection. The CDR3 sequence is 12 residues long. The V and J ends lost 4 bases and 3 bases respectively, with 5 bases between them. Germline V lookup: CDR1 SGHKS, CDR2 YYEKEE (reference sequence). This clonotype was observed at least ten times. Its antigen is still unknown. TCRdb ran MiXCR on the reads and lists one entry per CDR3 protein. The repertoire holds approximately 240,000 distinct CDR3 sequences, with about 12% as singletons. The study, taken as a whole, reports: Of the TCR beta families, the public ones yielded a cumulative frequency that identified carriers of CMV plus the relevant HLA.

J is TRBJ2-1 and V is TRBV5-5, with D uncertain. The TCR sequence derives from a human donor in good health (CMV status not recorded). Some clones in this sample may be carry-over from other donors' samples. The source material was PBMCs. In nucleotides, the CDR3 is TGTGCCAGCAGCGTTGACTACAATGAGCAGTTCTTC. Encoded protein: CASSVDYNEQFF.